The clone carrying this TCR beta chain was seen repeatedly, ten times or more. This record belongs to a study of T cells in Graves' hyperthyroidism and ophthalmopathy. CDR1 is KGHDR and CDR2 is SFDVKD in the germline V gene. The CDR3 totals 17 residues. The trim removed 3 bases at V and 5 bases at J, leaving 12 bases unmatched. Researchers amplified the TCR beta CDR3 regions from RNA transcripts. First-round RT-PCR targeting the TCR CDR3 was performed with the HTBI primer set. TCRdb reprocessed the multiplex PCR reads via MiXCR and lists one record per CDR3 protein. In the table there are hundreds of thousands of distinct CDR3 sequences, 11% to 15% of which are singletons. Each 10 ml fresh peripheral blood draw supplied the PBMCs.

The sequenced sample consisted of blood. The rearrangement joins TRBV24-1 to TRBJ2-5; 9 bases line up with TRBD1. The receptor was derived from a young woman with Graves' hyperthyroidism. CDR3 protein: CATSDRFRQGVGETQYF. The CDR3 DNA reads as TGTGCCACCAGTGATCGCTTCCGACAGGGGGTAGGTGAGACCCAGTACTTC.